This TCR beta chain was sequenced for a study of blood T cell repertoires in COVID-19. Study summary: The study drew acute and convalescent COVID-19 samples from the United States, Italy and Spain. In each case, the material was cDNA or gDNA derived from T cells, B-cell-depleted T cells, or PBMCs.

This CDR3 is 14 amino acids long. Germline V gene lookup returns CDR1 SGHRS and CDR2 YFSETQ. Trimming removed 4 bases from V and 8 bases from J; junction bases left unmatched: 7. The table lists this clone with a few counts. The repertoire was sequenced with immunoSEQ multiplex PCR; TCRdb's copy has only in-frame clones and lacks some. The table includes roughly 320,000 clones, around nine tenths detected once. Specimen: peripheral blood. The rearrangement joins TRBV5-1 to TRBJ1-3; 9 bases map to TRBD1. This TCR was recovered from a man aged 70 or older with acute or convalescent COVID-19. CDR3 region: CASSEPGQGDTIYF. The CDR3 DNA reads TGCGCCAGCAGCGAGCCGGGACAGGGAGACACCATATATTTT.